A single sample is the source of the 28 T cell receptor beta chains below, sequenced in a study of monozygotic twins with inflammatory bowel disease. For each CDR3 protein, TCRdb gives one entry from its re-call of the 5' RACE reads, without DNA. The sample table sets out 310,000 or so distinct CDR3 sequences. The sequenced sample consisted of blood. The receptors originated from a human donor with ulcerative colitis or Crohn's disease, or a healthy co-twin of an affected twin (not recorded which).

The chain recombines TRBV11-2 with TRBJ2-3. CDR1 is SGHAT and CDR2 is FQNNGV in the germline V gene. This CDR3 comprises 14 residues. CDR3 region: CASSHRYVPDTQYF.

The chain is built from TRBV10-3 and TRBJ1-1. This CDR3 region has 16 residues. CDR1 is ENHRY, CDR2 SYGVKD, per germline. CDR3 sequence: CAINYSEQAGNTEAFF.

The chain recombines TRBV7-2 with TRBJ1-2; TCRdb reports TRBD1, a call that lacks DNA to check it against. The CDR3 spans 13 residues. In germline, CDR1 is SGHTA, CDR2 FQGNSA. The CDR3 spells CASSNRDSYGYTF.

This chain joins TRBV5-1 and TRBJ2-7; without DNA, the TCRdb call of TRBD1 cannot be checked. CDR1 and CDR2 from the germline V gene are SGHRS and YFSETQ. CDR3 length: 15 amino acids. CDR3 amino acids: CASSLVGGRTYEQYF.

The gene calls are TRBV4-3 and TRBJ1-2. The CDR3 length is 14 residues. Germline V gives CDR1 LGHNA, CDR2 YSLEER. CDR3 sequence reads: CASSQDLANYGYTF.

The chain carries TRBV4-2 and TRBJ1-1; there is no DNA to check the TCRdb D call of TRBD1. The CDR3 consists of 20 residues. CDR1 LGHNA and CDR2 YNFKEQ come from the germline V gene. The CDR3 protein is CARSARDFRDRGYLCTEAFF.

The chain couples TRBV28 to TRBJ2-1; the D call from TCRdb, TRBD2, cannot be confirmed without DNA. This CDR3 has 13 residues. CDR1 is MDHEN, CDR2 SYDVKM, per germline. The CDR3 reads CASSLTPSVEQFF. Full variable domain (rest looked up from reference TRBV28 and TRBJ2-1): DVKVTQSSRYLVKRTGEKVFLECVQDMDHENMFWYRQDPGLGLRLIYFSYDVKMKEKGDIPEGYSVSREKKERFSLILESASTNQTSMYLCASSLTPSVEQFFGPGTRLTVL.

The rearrangement joins TRBV12-3 or TRBV12-4 to TRBJ2-7; TCRdb lists TRBD2, though no DNA is available to test this call. The CDR3 has 15 amino acids. The CDR3 sequence is CASSLRSIGSLGLYF.

The chain is built from TRBV12-3 or TRBV12-4 and TRBJ2-7. This CDR3 is built from 15 residues. The CDR3 is CASSLANRGSYEQYF.

The rearrangement uses TRBV4-2 and TRBJ2-3; there is no DNA to check the TCRdb D call of TRBD1. Looked up from germline, CDR1 is LGHNA and CDR2 is YNFKEQ. The CDR3 spans 14 residues. The CDR3 loop reads CASSQDGTGNTQYF.

CDR3 loop: CASRLQGHSYEQYF. The chain carries TRBV28 and TRBJ2-7; the TCRdb D gene call, TRBD1, has no DNA to confirm it. Germline lookup yields CDR1 MDHEN and CDR2 SYDVKM. This CDR3 is built from 14 residues.

This sequence joins TRBV24-1 and TRBJ2-1; TCRdb reports TRBD2, a call that lacks DNA to check it against. Germline V gene lookup returns CDR1 KGHDR and CDR2 SFDVKD. This CDR3 has 14 amino acids. CDR3 sequence reads: CATSDPNSRGVQFF.

The chain combines TRBV20-1 with TRBJ2-1; the TCRdb call, TRBD2, lacks DNA for checking. Germline lookup yields CDR1 DFQATT and CDR2 SNEGSKA (reference sequence). This CDR3 spans 16 amino acids. CDR3 sequence reads: CSASRWASGSYSEQFF.

The V call is TRBV9, the J call TRBJ2-1; TCRdb gives TRBD2 as the D gene, but with no DNA this cannot be confirmed. The CDR3 loop spans 14 amino acids. The germline V gene encodes CDR1 SGDLS and CDR2 YYNGEE. This chain's CDR3 is CASSPRTSYNEQFF.

This chain links TRBV12-3 or TRBV12-4 with TRBJ1-5; TCRdb's D call of TRBD1 is untestable without DNA. The CDR3 has 15 amino acids. The CDR3 reads CASSLGGGFDQPQHF.

This chain joins TRBV25-1 and TRBJ1-4. The CDR3 totals 15 residues. Looked up from germline, CDR1 is MGHDK and CDR2 is SYGVNS. CDR3 protein: CASRDTGGTNEKLFF.

V gene TRBV29-1 combines with J gene TRBJ2-7. This CDR3 spans 14 amino acids. Germline values: CDR1 SQVTM, CDR2 ANQGSEA. CDR3 amino acids: CSVYLTGTTYEQYF.

The chain couples TRBV24-1 to TRBJ2-7; TCRdb names TRBD1, which stays unverified in the absence of DNA. Germline V gene sequence: CDR1 KGHDR, CDR2 SFDVKD. This CDR3 region has 14 residues. This chain's CDR3 is CATSDPDRAYEQYF.

The chain recombines TRBV20-1 with TRBJ1-6. The CDR3 is 16 residues long. Germline CDR1 reads DFQATT; CDR2 reads SNEGSKA (reference sequence). The CDR3 protein is CSARDLSRSYNSPLHF.

The chain couples TRBV9 to TRBJ2-1; as DNA is missing, the TRBD2 call by TCRdb cannot be tested. CDR3 size: 15 residues. Germline-derived CDR1 and CDR2 are SGDLS and YYNGEE. The CDR3: CASSVEGGAYNEQFF.

The gene calls are TRBV20-1 and TRBJ2-7; absent DNA, TCRdb's TRBD2 call cannot be checked. Per the germline V gene, CDR1 is DFQATT and CDR2 is SNEGSKA (reference sequence). This CDR3 spans 15 amino acids. CDR3: CSALDPTSGRAEQYF.

V gene TRBV29-1 combines with J gene TRBJ2-7. Germline V gene data show CDR1 as SQVTM and CDR2 as ANQGSEA. This CDR3 has 11 amino acids. CDR3 sequence reads: CSVGDDYEQYF.

The V and J genes are TRBV30 and TRBJ1-4. The germline V gene encodes CDR1 GTSNPN and CDR2 SVGIG (reference sequence). The length of the CDR3 is 14 residues. The CDR3 loop is CAWSGRATNEKPFF.

J is TRBJ2-2 and V is TRBV20-1; TCRdb designates TRBD1, a call that cannot be tested without DNA. The CDR3 extends over 15 amino acids. CDR1 DFQATT and CDR2 SNEGSKA come from the germline V gene (reference sequence). This chain's CDR3 is CSASSPRTGFGELFF.

The rearrangement links TRBV5-1 to TRBJ2-2; TCRdb designates TRBD2, a call that cannot be tested without DNA. Looked up from germline, CDR1 is SGHRS and CDR2 is YFSETQ. The CDR3 runs to 16 residues. Here the CDR3 reads CASSQLNSGLSGELFF.

The V and J genes are TRBV12-3 or TRBV12-4 and TRBJ2-2; TCRdb returns TRBD1, unconfirmable since there is no DNA. The CDR3 extends over 15 amino acids. The CDR3 loop is CASRPVGQGAGELFF.

The genes are TRBV7-7 and TRBJ2-5; TCRdb designates TRBD2, a call that cannot be tested without DNA. CDR1 and CDR2 (germline): SSHAT, FNYEAQ (reference sequence). The CDR3 consists of 14 residues. The CDR3 spells CASSPSSEGQTQYF.

The V and J genes are TRBV5-5 and TRBJ2-3; no DNA is available, so the TRBD2 call from TCRdb remains unchecked. The CDR3 has 17 amino acids. In germline, CDR1 is SGHKS, CDR2 YYEKEE (reference sequence). The chain's CDR3 is CASSLAGGPSSTDTQYF. The full variable domain, in which reference TRBV5-5 and TRBJ2-3 provide the parts outside the CDR3, is DAGVTQSPTHLIKTRGQQVTLRCSPISGHKSVSWYQQVLGQGPQFIFQYYEKEERGRGNFPDRFSARQFPNYSSELNVNALLLGDSALYLCASSLAGGPSSTDTQYFGPGTRLTVL.